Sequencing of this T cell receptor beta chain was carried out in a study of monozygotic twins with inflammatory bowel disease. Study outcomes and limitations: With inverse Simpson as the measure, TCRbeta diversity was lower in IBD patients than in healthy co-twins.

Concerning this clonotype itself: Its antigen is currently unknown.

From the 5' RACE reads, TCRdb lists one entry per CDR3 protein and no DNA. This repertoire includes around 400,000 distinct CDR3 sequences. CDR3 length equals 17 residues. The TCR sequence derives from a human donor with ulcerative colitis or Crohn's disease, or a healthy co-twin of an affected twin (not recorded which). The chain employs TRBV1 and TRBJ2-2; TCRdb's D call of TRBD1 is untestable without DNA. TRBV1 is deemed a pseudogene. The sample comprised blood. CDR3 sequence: CTSSQESRTEHTGELFF.